This T cell receptor (beta chain) was documented in a study of prognosis after radiotherapy for stage I lung cancer. Assessment by CT and PET/CT found all patients node-negative, and none had prior chemotherapy, radiotherapy or other malignancies. Researchers used two-round multiplex PCR to amplify TCR beta CDR3 starting from genomic DNA. First-round PCR employed TRBV- and TRBJ-specific primers for each gene. TCRdb reanalysed the multiplex PCR reads using MiXCR and keeps one entry per CDR3 protein. Seen here are tens of thousands of distinct CDR3 sequences, 25% to 40% observed once, and the top ten hold roughly a third. Note on this clonotype: The antigen remains unidentified. One end of the junction fails to match germline, which may point to a read error.

Germline V lookup: CDR1 SNHLY, CDR2 FYNNEI. This CDR3 spans 15 amino acids. Study results and limitations: The question of whether the expanded TCR clones were tumor-specific was not determined. Patients developing distant metastases showed lower Shannon entropy after stereotactic body radiation therapy.

This rearrangement joins TRBV2 to TRBJ2-7, with 7 bases aligning to TRBD1. The specimen was PBMCs, collected before or after stereotactic body radiation therapy (not recorded which). This TCR was sampled from a donor older than 45 with non-small cell lung cancer. The CDR3 bases are TGTGCCAGCAGTGAAAAGCGACAGGGTTTCTACGAGCGGTACTTC. It codes for CASSEKRQGFYERYF.